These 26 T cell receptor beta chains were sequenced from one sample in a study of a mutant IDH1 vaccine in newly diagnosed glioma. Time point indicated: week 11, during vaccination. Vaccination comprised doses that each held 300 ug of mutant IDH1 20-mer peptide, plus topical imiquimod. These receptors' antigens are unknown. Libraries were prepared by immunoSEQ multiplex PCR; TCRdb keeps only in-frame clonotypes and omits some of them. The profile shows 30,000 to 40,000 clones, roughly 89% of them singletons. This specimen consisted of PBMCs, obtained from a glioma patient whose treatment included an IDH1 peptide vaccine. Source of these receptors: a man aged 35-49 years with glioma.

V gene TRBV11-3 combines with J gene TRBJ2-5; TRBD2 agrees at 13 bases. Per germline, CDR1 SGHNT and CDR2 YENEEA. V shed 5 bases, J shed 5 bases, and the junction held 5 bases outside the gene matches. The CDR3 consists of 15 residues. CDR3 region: CASSGGTSGTETQYF. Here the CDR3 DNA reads TGTGCCAGCAGCGGGGGGACTAGCGGGACGGAGACCCAGTACTTC.

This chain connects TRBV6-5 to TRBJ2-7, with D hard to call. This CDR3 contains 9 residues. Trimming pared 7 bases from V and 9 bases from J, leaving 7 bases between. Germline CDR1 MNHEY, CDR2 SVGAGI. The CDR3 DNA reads TGTGCCAGCACGGTAGGGCAGTACTTC. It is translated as CASTVGQYF.

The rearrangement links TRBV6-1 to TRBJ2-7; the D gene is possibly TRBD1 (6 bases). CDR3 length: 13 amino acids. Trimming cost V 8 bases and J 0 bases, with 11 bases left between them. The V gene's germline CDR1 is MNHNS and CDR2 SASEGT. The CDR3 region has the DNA TGTGCCAGCCTGGGACACCTCTCCTACGAGCAGTACTTC. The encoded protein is CASLGHLSYEQYF.

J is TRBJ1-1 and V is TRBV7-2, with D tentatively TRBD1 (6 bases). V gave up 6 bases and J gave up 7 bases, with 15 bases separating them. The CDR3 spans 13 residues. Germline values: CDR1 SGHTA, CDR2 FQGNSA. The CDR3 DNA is TGTGCCAGCAGTTTCCAGGGGCAGGGTGAAGCTTTCTTT. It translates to CASSFQGQGEAFF.

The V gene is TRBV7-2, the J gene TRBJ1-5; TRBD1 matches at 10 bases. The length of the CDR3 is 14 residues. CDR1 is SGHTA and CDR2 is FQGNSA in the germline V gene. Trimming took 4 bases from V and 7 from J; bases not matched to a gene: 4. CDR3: CASSSGTGEQPQHF. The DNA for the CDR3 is TGTGCCAGCAGCTCAGGGACAGGGGAACAGCCCCAGCATTTT.

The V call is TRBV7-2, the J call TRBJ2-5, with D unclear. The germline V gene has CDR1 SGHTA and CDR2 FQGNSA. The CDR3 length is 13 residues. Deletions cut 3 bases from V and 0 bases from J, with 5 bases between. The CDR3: CASSLGYQETQYF. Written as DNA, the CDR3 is TGTGCCAGCAGCTTGGGGTACCAAGAGACCCAGTACTTC. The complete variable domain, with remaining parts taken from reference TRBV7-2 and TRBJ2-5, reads GAGVSQSPSNKVTEKGKDVELRCDPISGHTALYWYRQSLGQGLEFLIYFQGNSAPDKSGLPSDRFSAERTGGSVSTLTIQRTQQEDSAVYLCASSLGYQETQYFGPGTRLLVL.

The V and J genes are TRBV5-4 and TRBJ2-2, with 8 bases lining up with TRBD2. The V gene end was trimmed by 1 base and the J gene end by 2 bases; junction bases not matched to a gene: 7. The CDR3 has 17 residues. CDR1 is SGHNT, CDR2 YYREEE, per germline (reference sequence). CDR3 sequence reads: CASSLSGSFLNTGELFF. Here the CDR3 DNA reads TGTGCCAGCAGCTTGAGCGGGAGTTTTCTTAACACCGGGGAGCTGTTTTTT. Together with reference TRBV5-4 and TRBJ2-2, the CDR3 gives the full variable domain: ETGVTQSPTHLIKTRGQQVTLRCSSQSGHNTVSWYQQALGQGPQFIFQYYREEENGRGNFPPRFSGLQFPNYSSELNVNALELDDSALYLCASSLSGSFLNTGELFFGEGSRLTVL.

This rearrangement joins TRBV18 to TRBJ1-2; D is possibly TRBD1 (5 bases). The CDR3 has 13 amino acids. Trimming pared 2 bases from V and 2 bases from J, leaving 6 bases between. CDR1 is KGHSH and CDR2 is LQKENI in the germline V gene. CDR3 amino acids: CASSPEGNYGYTF. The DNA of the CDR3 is TGTGCCAGCTCACCAGAGGGGAACTATGGCTACACCTTC.

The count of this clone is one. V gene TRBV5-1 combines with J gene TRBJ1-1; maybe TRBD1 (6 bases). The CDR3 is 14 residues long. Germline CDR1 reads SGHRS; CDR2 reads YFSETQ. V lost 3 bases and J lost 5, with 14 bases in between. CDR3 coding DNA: TGCGCCAGCAGCTCAAGAGGGACACAGACTGAAGCTTTCTTT. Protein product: CASSSRGTQTEAFF.

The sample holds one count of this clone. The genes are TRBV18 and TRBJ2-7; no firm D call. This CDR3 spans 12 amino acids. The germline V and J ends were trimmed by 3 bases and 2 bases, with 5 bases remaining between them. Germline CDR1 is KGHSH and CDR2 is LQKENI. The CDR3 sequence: CASSPEAYEQYF. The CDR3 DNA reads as TGTGCCAGCTCACCGGAAGCCTACGAGCAGTACTTC.

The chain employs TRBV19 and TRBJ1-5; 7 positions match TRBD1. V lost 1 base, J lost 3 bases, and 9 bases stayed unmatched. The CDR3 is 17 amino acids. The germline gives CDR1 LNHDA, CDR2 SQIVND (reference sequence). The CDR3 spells CASSIGVGTANNQPQHF. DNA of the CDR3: TGTGCCAGTAGTATAGGGGTGGGGACAGCGAACAATCAGCCCCAGCATTTT.

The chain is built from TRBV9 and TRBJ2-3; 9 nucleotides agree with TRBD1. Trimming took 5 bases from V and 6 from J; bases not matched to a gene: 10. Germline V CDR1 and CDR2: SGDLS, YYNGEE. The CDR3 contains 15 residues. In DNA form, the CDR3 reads TGTGCCAGCAGTCAGAACAGGGGGCTTAGCGATACGCAGTATTTT. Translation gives CASSQNRGLSDTQYF. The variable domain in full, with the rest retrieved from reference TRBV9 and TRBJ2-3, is DSGVTQTPKHLITATGQRVTLRCSPRSGDLSVYWYQQSLDQGLQFLIQYYNGEERAKGNILERFSAQQFPDLHSELNLSSLELGDSALYFCASSQNRGLSDTQYFGPGTRLTVL.

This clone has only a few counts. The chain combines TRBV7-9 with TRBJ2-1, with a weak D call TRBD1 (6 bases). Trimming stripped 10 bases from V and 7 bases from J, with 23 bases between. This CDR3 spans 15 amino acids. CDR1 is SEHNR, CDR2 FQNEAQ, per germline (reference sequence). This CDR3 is CATTYGAGVGNEQFF. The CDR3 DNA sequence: TGTGCCACGACGTACGGGGCAGGGGTGGGGAATGAGCAGTTCTTC.

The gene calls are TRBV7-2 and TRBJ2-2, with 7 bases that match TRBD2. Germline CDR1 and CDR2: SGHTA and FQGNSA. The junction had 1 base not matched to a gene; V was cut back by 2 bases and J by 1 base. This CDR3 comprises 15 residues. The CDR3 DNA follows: TGTGCCAGCAGCTTACTAGCGGTGAACACCGGGGAGCTGTTTTTT. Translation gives CASSLLAVNTGELFF.

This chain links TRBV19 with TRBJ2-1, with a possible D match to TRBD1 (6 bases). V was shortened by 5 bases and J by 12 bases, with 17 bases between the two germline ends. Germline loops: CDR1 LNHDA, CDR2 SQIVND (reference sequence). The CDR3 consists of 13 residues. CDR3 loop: CASSPYGQPPQFF. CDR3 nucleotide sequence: TGTGCCAGTAGTCCCTATGGACAGCCACCGCAGTTCTTC.

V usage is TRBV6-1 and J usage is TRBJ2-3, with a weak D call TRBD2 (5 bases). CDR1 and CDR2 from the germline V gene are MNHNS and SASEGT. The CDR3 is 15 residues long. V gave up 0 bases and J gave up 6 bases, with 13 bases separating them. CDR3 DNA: TGTGCCAGCAGTGAAGCCGGACCCCGGGGTGATACGCAGTATTTT. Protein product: CASSEAGPRGDTQYF.

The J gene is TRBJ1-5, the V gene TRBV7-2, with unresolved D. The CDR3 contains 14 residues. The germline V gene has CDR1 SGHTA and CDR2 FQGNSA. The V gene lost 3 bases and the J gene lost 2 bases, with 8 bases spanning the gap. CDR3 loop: CASSFIRGNQPQHF. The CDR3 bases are TGTGCCAGCAGCTTCATCCGGGGCAATCAGCCCCAGCATTTT.

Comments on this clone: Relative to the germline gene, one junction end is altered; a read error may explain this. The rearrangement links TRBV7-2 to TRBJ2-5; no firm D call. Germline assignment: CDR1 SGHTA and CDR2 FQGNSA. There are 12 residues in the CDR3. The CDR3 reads CASSLRAVPPDF. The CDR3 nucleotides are TGTGCCAGCAGCTTAAGAGCCGTACCACCGGACTTC.

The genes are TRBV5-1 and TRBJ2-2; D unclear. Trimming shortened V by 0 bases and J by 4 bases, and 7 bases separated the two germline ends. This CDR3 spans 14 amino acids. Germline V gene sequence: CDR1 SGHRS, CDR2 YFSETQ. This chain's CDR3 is CASSLDLRTGELFF. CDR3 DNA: TGCGCCAGCAGCTTGGATCTCCGCACCGGGGAGCTGTTTTTT.

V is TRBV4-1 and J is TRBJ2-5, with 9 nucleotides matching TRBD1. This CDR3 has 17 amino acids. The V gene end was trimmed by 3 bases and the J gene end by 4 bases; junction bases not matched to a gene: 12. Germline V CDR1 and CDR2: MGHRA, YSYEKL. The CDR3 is CASSQERRTGAGETQYF. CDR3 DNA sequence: TGCGCCAGCAGCCAGGAACGCAGGACAGGGGCGGGAGAGACCCAGTACTTC.

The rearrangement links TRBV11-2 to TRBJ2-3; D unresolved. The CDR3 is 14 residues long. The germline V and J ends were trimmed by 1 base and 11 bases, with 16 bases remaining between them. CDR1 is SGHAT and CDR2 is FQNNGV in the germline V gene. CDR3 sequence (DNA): TGTGCCAGCAGCTTAGCCAGTACCGACCTTGGGCAGTATTTT. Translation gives CASSLASTDLGQYF. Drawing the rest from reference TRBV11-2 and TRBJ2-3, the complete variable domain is EAGVAQSPRYKIIEKRQSVAFWCNPISGHATLYWYQQILGQGPKLLIQFQNNGVVDDSQLPKDRFSAERLKGVDSTLKIQPAKLEDSAVYLCASSLASTDLGQYFGPGTRLTVL.

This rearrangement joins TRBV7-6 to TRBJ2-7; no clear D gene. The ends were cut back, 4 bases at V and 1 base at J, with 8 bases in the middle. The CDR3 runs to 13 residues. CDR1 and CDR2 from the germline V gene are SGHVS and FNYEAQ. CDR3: CASSSQESYEQYF. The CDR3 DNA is TGTGCCAGCAGCTCCCAGGAGTCCTACGAGCAGTACTTC. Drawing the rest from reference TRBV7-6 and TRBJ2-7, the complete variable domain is GAGVSQSPRYKVTKRGQDVALRCDPISGHVSLYWYRQALGQGPEFLTYFNYEAQQDKSGLPNDRFSAERPEGSISTLTIQRTEQRDSAMYRCASSSQESYEQYFGPGTRLTVT.

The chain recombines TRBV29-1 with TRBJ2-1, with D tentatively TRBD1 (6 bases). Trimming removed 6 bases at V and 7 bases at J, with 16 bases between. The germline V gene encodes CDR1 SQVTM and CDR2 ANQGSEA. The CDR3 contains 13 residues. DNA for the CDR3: TGCAGCGTCGCCAATACAAGGGGGAATGAGCAGTTCTTC. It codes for CSVANTRGNEQFF.

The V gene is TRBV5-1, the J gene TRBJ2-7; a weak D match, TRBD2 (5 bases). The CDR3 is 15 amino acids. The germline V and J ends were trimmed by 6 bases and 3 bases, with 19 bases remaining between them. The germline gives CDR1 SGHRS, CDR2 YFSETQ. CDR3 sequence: CASTSGGLAIYEQYF. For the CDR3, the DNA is TGCGCCAGCACCTCAGGTGGGCTAGCTATCTACGAGCAGTACTTC.

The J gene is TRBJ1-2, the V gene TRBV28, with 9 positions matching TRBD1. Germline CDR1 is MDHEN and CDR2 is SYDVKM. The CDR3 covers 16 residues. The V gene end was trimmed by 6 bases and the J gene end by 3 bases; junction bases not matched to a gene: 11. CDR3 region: CASRTGGRSDDYGYTF. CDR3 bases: TGTGCCAGCAGGACAGGGGGACGATCAGACGACTATGGCTACACCTTC.

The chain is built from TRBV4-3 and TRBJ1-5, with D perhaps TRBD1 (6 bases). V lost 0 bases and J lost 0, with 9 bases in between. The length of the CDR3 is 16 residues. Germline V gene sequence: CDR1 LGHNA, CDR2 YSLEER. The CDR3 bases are TGCGCCAGCAGCCAAGAAAAACAGGGTAGCAATCAGCCCCAGCATTTT. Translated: CASSQEKQGSNQPQHF.